This T cell receptor beta chain is drawn from a study of blood T cells in healthy people across ages. General study results and limits: Across the age range, TCR beta diversity per million T cells fell in a roughly linear way.

It was with a sample-barcoded 5' primer and a J-beta primer mix that a second PCR of roughly 7 to 12 cycles was run. TCRdb reprocessed the 5' RACE reads via MiXCR and lists one record per CDR3 protein. The sample contains around 900,000 distinct CDR3 sequences, 25% to 35% of which appear only once. The germline V gene has CDR1 SGHTA and CDR2 FQGNSA. The CDR3 loop spans 17 amino acids. V lost 4 bases and J lost 0, with 16 bases in between. As concerns this clonotype: Its antigen is currently unknown.

The sequencing sample was made of blood. The origin of this receptor is a woman aged 80 or over in good health. The genes are TRBV7-2 and TRBJ1-5; no firm D call. This chain's CDR3 is CASSSQGWTVSNQPQHF. The CDR3 coding sequence is TGTGCCAGCAGCTCACAAGGGTGGACGGTTAGCAATCAGCCCCAGCATTTT.